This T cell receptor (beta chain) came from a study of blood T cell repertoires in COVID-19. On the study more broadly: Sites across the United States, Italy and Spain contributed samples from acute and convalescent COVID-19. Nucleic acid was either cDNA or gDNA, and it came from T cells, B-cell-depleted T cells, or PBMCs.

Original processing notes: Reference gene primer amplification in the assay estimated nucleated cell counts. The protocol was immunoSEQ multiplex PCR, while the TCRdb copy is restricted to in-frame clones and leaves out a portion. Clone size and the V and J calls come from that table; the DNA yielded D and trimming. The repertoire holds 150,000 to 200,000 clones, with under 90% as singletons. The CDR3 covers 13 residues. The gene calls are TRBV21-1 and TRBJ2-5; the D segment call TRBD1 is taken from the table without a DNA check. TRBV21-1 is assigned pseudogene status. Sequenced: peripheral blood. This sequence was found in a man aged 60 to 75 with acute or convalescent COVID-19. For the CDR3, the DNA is TGTGCCAGCAGCAGACCTGGGGCAGAGACCCAGTACTTC. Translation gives CASSRPGAETQYF.